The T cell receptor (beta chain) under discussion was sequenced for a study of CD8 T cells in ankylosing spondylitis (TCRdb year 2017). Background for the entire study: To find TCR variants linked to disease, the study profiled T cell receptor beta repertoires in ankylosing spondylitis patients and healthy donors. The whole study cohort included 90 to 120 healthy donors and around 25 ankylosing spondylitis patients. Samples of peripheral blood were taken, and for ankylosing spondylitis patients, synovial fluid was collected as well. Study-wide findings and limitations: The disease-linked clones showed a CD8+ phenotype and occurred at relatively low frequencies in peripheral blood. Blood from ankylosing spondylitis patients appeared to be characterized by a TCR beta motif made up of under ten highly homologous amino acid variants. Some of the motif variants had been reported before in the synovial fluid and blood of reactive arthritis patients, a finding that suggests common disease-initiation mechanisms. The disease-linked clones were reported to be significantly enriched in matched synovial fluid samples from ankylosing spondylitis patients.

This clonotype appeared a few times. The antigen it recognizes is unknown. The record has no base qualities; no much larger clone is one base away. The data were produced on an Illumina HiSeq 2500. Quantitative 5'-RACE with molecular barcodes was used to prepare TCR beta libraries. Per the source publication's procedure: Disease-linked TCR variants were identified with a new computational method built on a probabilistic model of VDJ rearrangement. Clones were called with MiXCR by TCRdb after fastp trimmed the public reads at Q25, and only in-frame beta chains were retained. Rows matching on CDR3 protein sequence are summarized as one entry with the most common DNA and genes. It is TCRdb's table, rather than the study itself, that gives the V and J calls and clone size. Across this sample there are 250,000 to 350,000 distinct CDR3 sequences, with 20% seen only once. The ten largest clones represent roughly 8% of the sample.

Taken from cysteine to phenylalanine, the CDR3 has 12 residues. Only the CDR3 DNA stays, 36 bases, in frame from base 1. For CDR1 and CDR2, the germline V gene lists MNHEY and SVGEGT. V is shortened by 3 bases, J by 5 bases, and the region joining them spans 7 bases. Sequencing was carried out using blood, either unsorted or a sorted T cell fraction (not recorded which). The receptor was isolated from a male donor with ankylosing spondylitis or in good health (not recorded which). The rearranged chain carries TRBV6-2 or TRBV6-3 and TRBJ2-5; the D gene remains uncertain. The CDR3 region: CASSYQRETQYF. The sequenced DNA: TGTGCCAGCAGTTATCAGAGGGAGACCCAGTACTTC.